The 26 T cell receptor beta chains presented below share a single source sample, sequenced in a study of shared clonotypes between healthy human individuals. Cells designated naive CD8 were CD45RO-negative and were positively selected for CCR7, with terminally differentiated effector memory CD45RA+ cells excluded. Only in-frame clones appear in the TCRdb table, and some are missing; sequencing was by immunoSEQ multiplex PCR. The sample has more than 600,000 clones, about 90% seen once. What was sequenced was naive CD8+ T cells sorted from blood. All receptors come from a man aged 25 to 40 in good health.

The rearrangement joins TRBV7-3 to TRBJ1-3; 7 bases match TRBD1. The CDR3 spans 16 residues. CDR1 and CDR2 from the germline V gene are SGHTA and FQGTGA. The junction had 6 bases not matched to a gene; V was cut back by 4 bases and J by 0 bases. The CDR3 region is CASSSPGQSSGNTIYF. In DNA, the CDR3 is TGTGCCAGCAGCTCCCCGGGACAGAGCTCTGGAAACACCATATATTTT.

The chain uses TRBV27 and TRBJ2-7; 9 positions match TRBD1. This CDR3 comprises 14 residues. Germline trimming cut 5 bases from V and 4 bases from J; bases unmatched to any gene: 6. In germline, CDR1 is MNHEY, CDR2 SMNVEV (reference sequence). The CDR3 loop reads CASSLGQGLYEQYF. The CDR3 DNA is TGTGCCAGCAGTCTGGGACAGGGTTTGTACGAGCAGTACTTC.

The chain is built from TRBV7-9 and TRBJ1-1; D gene ambiguous. V was pared by 3 bases and J by 1 base, with 6 bases between. Germline CDR1 SEHNR, CDR2 FQNEAQ (reference sequence). The CDR3 runs 13 residues. The CDR3 sequence is CASSFEANTEAFF. The CDR3 nucleotides read TGTGCCAGCAGCTTCGAGGCGAACACTGAAGCTTTCTTT.

This clone occurred once. The CDR3 sequence: CASIGTSGRASTDTQYF. CDR3 in DNA: TGCGCCAGCATAGGGACTAGCGGGAGGGCCAGCACAGATACGCAGTATTTT. J is TRBJ2-3 and V is TRBV10-2, with 16 bases that match TRBD2. The CDR3 covers 17 residues. After removal of 7 bases from V and 0 bases from J, the junction contained 4 bases not matched to a gene. Germline loops: CDR1 WSHSY, CDR2 SAAADI.

This chain uses TRBV21-1 with TRBJ2-7; the listed D gene, TRBD2, was not tested against the DNA. TRBV21-1 has pseudogene status. The CDR3 sequence is 16 residues long. The CDR3 region is CASSKALLADTYEQYF. CDR3 sequence (DNA): TGTGCCAGCAGCAAAGCGCTTTTGGCGGATACTTACGAGCAGTACTTC.

This chain joins TRBV28 and TRBJ2-7; D possibly uses TRBD1 or TRBD2 (5 bases each). V lost 2 bases, J lost 0 bases, and 8 bases lay in between. The CDR3 is made up of 14 amino acids. Germline V gene lookup returns CDR1 MDHEN and CDR2 SYDVKM. The CDR3 DNA sequence: TGTGCCAGCAGTTTAGAGGGGAGCTCCTACGAGCAGTACTTC. Amino acid sequence: CASSLEGSSYEQYF. The whole variable domain, filled in from reference TRBV28 and TRBJ2-7, reads DVKVTQSSRYLVKRTGEKVFLECVQDMDHENMFWYRQDPGLGLRLIYFSYDVKMKEKGDIPEGYSVSREKKERFSLILESASTNQTSMYLCASSLEGSSYEQYFGPGTRLTVT.

In regard to this clone: Other DNA sequences in the sample encode the same CDR3. The rearrangement uses TRBV7-9 and TRBJ2-7; no clear D gene. The germline gives CDR1 SEHNR, CDR2 FQNEAQ (reference sequence). The CDR3 has 14 amino acids. Trimming removed 3 bases from V and 0 bases from J, with 9 bases in between. Here the CDR3 reads CASSFSESSYEQYF. The DNA for the CDR3 is TGTGCCAGCAGCTTTTCGGAGAGCTCCTACGAGCAGTACTTC.

This clone was seen only once. This chain joins TRBV7-9 and TRBJ2-7, with TRBD2 identical over 8 bases. The germline CDR1 and CDR2 sequences are SEHNR and FQNEAQ (reference sequence). The V segment lost 5 bases and the J segment 0 bases; nucleotides outside the gene matches: 6. This CDR3 is built from 15 residues. DNA for the CDR3: TGTGCCAGCAGCCACCCGACTAGCGACTCCTACGAGCAGTACTTC. Its protein product is CASSHPTSDSYEQYF.

Of note for this clone: A junction boundary mismatches the germline segment, possibly from a read error. The V and J genes are TRBV19 and TRBJ2-5; the D gene is possibly TRBD2 (5 bases). The CDR3 has 16 amino acids. The germline V gene has CDR1 LNHDA and CDR2 SQIVND (reference sequence). The CDR3 nucleotides are TGTGCCAGTAGTACGCCCGTCCGGGGTGGGCAAGGGACCCAGTACTTC. Its translation: CASSTPVRGGQGTQYF.

As for this clone: Distinct nucleotide sequences in the sample also encode this CDR3. The chain has TRBV5-1 and TRBJ2-7; D remains ambiguous. Germline V lookup: CDR1 SGHRS, CDR2 YFSETQ. The CDR3 is 11 amino acids. V was trimmed by 5 bases and J by 2 bases, leaving 5 bases between them. The CDR3 DNA reads as TGCGCCAGCAGTAGCACCTACGAGCAGTACTTC. It is translated as CASSSTYEQYF.

The chain has TRBV6-1 and TRBJ2-7, with D possibly matching TRBD1 (6 bases). V gave up 1 base and J gave up 2 bases, with 12 bases separating them. Germline CDR1 reads MNHNS; CDR2 reads SASEGT. The CDR3 is made up of 15 amino acids. CDR3 coding DNA: TGTGCCAGCAGTGAAGTTGTGGGGGCCCCCTACGAGCAGTACTTC. Its translation: CASSEVVGAPYEQYF.

The chain carries TRBV6-5 and TRBJ2-2; 7 bases are shared with TRBD1. Losses at the gene ends were 6 bases for V and 4 bases for J; bases not matched to a gene: 2. Per the germline V gene, CDR1 is MNHEY and CDR2 is SVGAGI. This CDR3 has 13 amino acids. The CDR3 loop is CASRDRSTGELFF. The CDR3 DNA sequence: TGTGCCAGCAGGGACAGGAGCACCGGGGAGCTGTTTTTT.

The rearrangement uses TRBV9 and TRBJ2-7, with 9 positions matching TRBD2. This CDR3 region has 14 residues. Germline V CDR1 and CDR2: SGDLS, YYNGEE. V was pared by 5 bases and J by 5 bases, with 8 bases of the junction left unmatched. The CDR3 DNA reads TGTGCCAGCAGTCGAGCGGGAGGAGAGGACGAGCAGTACTTC. Its translation is CASSRAGGEDEQYF. The variable domain in full, with the rest retrieved from reference TRBV9 and TRBJ2-7, is DSGVTQTPKHLITATGQRVTLRCSPRSGDLSVYWYQQSLDQGLQFLIQYYNGEERAKGNILERFSAQQFPDLHSELNLSSLELGDSALYFCASSRAGGEDEQYFGPGTRLTVT.

The V and J genes are TRBV19 and TRBJ2-7; TRBD2 matches at 10 bases. V shed 4 bases and J 3 bases; nucleotides not matched to a gene: 6. The CDR3 totals 15 residues. CDR1 is LNHDA, CDR2 SQIVND, per germline (reference sequence). Written as DNA, the CDR3 is TGTGCCAGTAGTACGGGAGCGGGAGGGGTCTACGAGCAGTACTTC. Its protein is CASSTGAGGVYEQYF.

J is TRBJ2-7 and V is TRBV28; 7 nucleotides line up with TRBD2. The CDR3 consists of 12 residues. CDR1 is MDHEN, CDR2 SYDVKM, per germline. V was pared by 6 bases and J by 5 bases, with 4 bases of the junction left unmatched. Here the CDR3 DNA reads TGTGCCAGCAGGGCCAGCGGGGACGAGCAGTACTTC. This sequence encodes CASRASGDEQYF.

The chain carries TRBV7-6 and TRBJ2-1; D not certain. Germline V gene sequence: CDR1 SGHVS, CDR2 FNYEAQ. Trimming removed 1 base from V and 4 bases from J, with 11 bases in between. CDR3 size: 15 residues. CDR3 loop: CASSLGTLPYNEQFF. The CDR3 nucleotides are TGTGCCAGCAGCTTAGGGACCTTACCTTACAATGAGCAGTTCTTC. Full variable domain (missing parts from reference TRBV7-6 and TRBJ2-1): GAGVSQSPRYKVTKRGQDVALRCDPISGHVSLYWYRQALGQGPEFLTYFNYEAQQDKSGLPNDRFSAERPEGSISTLTIQRTEQRDSAMYRCASSLGTLPYNEQFFGPGTRLTVL.

This clone was counted a single time. The chain carries TRBV5-1 and TRBJ2-7; TRBD1 agrees at 12 bases. V was pared by 1 base and J by 7 bases, with 6 bases of the junction left unmatched. Germline V gene data show CDR1 as SGHRS and CDR2 as YFSETQ. This CDR3 is 15 amino acids long. The CDR3: CASSLRGQGAGEQYF. The CDR3 coding sequence is TGCGCCAGCAGCTTGAGGGGACAGGGGGCTGGGGAGCAGTACTTC.

V and J are TRBV6-5 and TRBJ2-1; D gene unclear. CDR1 MNHEY and CDR2 SVGAGI come from the germline V gene. CDR3 length equals 16 residues. V lost 0 bases to trimming and J lost 0 bases, with 9 bases between them. CDR3 in amino acids: CASSYSLSYSYNEQFF. Here the CDR3 DNA reads TGTGCCAGCAGTTACTCCCTGAGTTACTCCTACAATGAGCAGTTCTTC.

The gene calls are TRBV4-3 and TRBJ2-4; TRBD2 might be the D (6 bases). The V and J ends lost 0 bases and 6 bases respectively, with 24 bases between them. The CDR3 runs to 19 residues. Looked up from germline, CDR1 is LGHNA and CDR2 is YSLEER. CDR3 bases: TGCGCCAGCAGCCAAGAGTGGGGCCCTAGCAGACACGGGGGAAACATTCAGTACTTC. Its translation: CASSQEWGPSRHGGNIQYF.

Turning to this clone: Other DNA sequences in the sample encode the same CDR3. J is TRBJ2-7 and V is TRBV9, with 7 bases identical to TRBD2. Unmatched junction bases numbered 3, after V lost 0 bases and J lost 0 bases. CDR1 is SGDLS and CDR2 is YYNGEE in the germline V gene. The CDR3 spans 15 residues. This CDR3 reads CASSVAGGSSYEQYF. The CDR3 bases are TGTGCCAGCAGCGTAGCTGGCGGGAGCTCCTACGAGCAGTACTTC.

The chain recombines TRBV28 with TRBJ2-7; the D call may be TRBD1 or TRBD2 (5 bases each). V was shortened by 8 bases and J by 3 bases, with 14 bases between the two germline ends. The germline V gene has CDR1 MDHEN and CDR2 SYDVKM. The CDR3 is made up of 13 amino acids. The CDR3 region has the DNA TGTGCCAGCGAAGGGGACGATAGCTACGAGCAGTACTTC. This sequence encodes CASEGDDSYEQYF.

J is TRBJ2-7 and V is TRBV28; 8 positions match TRBD2. This CDR3 is 17 amino acids long. With 6 bases clipped from V and 0 bases from J, the junction kept 13 bases outside the gene matches. The germline CDR1 and CDR2 sequences are MDHEN and SYDVKM. Written as DNA, the CDR3 is TGTGCCAGCAGCCCCCAAGGGATAGCGGGAACCTCCTACGAGCAGTACTTC. Protein sequence: CASSPQGIAGTSYEQYF.

In regard to this clone: The sample carries other DNA sequences with the same CDR3. J is TRBJ2-3 and V is TRBV27; no firm D call. There are 10 residues in the CDR3. Germline V gene sequence: CDR1 MNHEY, CDR2 SMNVEV (reference sequence). The V gene lost 6 bases and the J gene lost 6 bases, with 4 bases spanning the gap. CDR3 coding DNA: TGTGCCAGCAGGGGGGATACGCAGTATTTT. Translating gives CASRGDTQYF.

This chain connects TRBV9 to TRBJ2-7; D gene ambiguous. The CDR3 has 16 amino acids. V was cut by 4 bases and J by 3 bases, with 20 bases left in between. Looked up from germline, CDR1 is SGDLS and CDR2 is YYNGEE. CDR3 region: CASSPDPTTGDYEQYF. DNA of the CDR3: TGTGCCAGCAGCCCTGACCCGACCACGGGCGACTACGAGCAGTACTTC.

The chain has TRBV11-2 and TRBJ2-7, with D unclear. The CDR3 totals 14 residues. Trimming took off 6 bases at V and 4 bases at J, with 16 bases between the two ends. Germline values: CDR1 SGHAT, CDR2 FQNNGV. The CDR3 DNA reads as TGTGCCAGCAGGGCGTCGACCGGCCTTTACGAGCAGTACTTC. It yields the protein CASRASTGLYEQYF.

V is TRBV4-3 and J is TRBJ2-7; 7 nucleotides align to TRBD1. The CDR3 covers 17 residues. CDR1 is LGHNA, CDR2 YSLEER, per germline. With 0 bases clipped from V and 1 base from J, the junction kept 9 bases outside the gene matches. The CDR3 DNA reads TGCGCCAGCAGCCAAGATATCCCGACAGGGTTATCCTACGAGCAGTACTTC. As protein: CASSQDIPTGLSYEQYF.